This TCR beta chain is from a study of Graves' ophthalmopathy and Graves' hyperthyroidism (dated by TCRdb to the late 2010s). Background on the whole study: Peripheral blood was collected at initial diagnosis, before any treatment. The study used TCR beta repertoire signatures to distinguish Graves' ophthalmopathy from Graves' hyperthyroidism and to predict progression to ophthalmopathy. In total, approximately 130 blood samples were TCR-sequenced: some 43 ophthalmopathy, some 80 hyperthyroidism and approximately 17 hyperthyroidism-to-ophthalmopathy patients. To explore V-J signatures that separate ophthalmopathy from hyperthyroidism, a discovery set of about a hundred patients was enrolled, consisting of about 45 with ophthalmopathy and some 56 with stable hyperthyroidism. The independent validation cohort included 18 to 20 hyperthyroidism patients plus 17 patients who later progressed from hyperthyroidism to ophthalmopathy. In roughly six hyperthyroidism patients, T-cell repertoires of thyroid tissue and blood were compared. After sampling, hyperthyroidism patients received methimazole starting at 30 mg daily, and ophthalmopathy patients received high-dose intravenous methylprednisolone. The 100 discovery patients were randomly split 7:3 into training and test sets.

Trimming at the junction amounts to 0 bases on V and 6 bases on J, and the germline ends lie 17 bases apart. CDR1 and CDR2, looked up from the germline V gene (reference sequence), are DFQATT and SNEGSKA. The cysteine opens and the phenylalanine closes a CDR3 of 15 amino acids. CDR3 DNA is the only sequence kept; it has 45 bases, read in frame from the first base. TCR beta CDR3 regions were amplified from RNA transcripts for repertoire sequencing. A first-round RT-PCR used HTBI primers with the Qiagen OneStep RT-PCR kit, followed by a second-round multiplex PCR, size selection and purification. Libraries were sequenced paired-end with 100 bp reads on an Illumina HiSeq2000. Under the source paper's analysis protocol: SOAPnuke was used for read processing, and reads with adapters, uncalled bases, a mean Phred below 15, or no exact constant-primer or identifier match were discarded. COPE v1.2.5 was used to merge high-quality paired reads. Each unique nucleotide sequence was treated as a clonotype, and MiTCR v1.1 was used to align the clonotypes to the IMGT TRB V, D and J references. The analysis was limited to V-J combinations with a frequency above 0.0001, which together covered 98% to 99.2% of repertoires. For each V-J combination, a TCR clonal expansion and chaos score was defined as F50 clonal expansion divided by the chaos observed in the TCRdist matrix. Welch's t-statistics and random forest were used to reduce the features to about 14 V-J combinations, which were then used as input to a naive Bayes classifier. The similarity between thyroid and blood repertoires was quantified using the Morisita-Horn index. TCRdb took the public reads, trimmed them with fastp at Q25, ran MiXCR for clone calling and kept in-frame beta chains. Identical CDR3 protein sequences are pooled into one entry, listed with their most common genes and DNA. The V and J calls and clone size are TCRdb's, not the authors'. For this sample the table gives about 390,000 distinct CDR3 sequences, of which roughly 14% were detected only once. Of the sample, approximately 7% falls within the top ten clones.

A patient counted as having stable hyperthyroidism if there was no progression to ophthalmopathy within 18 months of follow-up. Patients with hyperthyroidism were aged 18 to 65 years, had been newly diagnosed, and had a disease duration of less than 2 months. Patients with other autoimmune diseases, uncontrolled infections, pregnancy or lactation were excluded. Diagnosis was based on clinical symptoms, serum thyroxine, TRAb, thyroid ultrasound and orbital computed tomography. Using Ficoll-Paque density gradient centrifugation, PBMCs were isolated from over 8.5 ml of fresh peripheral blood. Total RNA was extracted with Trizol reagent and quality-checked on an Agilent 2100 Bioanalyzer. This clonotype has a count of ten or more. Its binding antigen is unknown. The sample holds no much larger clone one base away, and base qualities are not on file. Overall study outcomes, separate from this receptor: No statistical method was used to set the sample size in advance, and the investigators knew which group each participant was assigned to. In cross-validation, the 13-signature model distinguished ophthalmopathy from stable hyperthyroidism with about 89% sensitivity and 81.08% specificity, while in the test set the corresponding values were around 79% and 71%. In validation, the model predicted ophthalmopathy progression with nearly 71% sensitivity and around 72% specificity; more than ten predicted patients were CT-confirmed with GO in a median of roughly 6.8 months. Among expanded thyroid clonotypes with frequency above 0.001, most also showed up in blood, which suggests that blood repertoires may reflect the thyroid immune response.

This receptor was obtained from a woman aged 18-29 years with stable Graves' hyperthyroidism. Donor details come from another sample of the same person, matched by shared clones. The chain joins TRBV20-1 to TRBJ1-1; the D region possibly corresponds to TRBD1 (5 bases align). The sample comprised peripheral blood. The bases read TGCAGTGCTAGAGATCCAGGGCAGAGCGGGGCTGAAGCTTTCTTT. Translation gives CSARDPGQSGAEAFF.